This TCR beta chain stems from a study of CD8 T cells in Susac syndrome. Random hexamers were used to reverse transcribe the RNA input (about 0.5 to 1 ug). immunoSEQ multiplex PCR amplified TCR beta CDR3 across 54 Vbeta, 13 Jbeta. TCRdb passed the immunoSEQ multiplex PCR reads through MiXCR, listing each CDR3 protein once. In the table there are around 200,000 distinct CDR3 sequences, roughly 94% of which are singletons. In blood CD8+ and CD4+ T cells, TCR beta underwent sequencing. Negative isolation was used for CD8+ and CD4+ T cells, and FACS enrichment was applied to TEMRA cells. V was shortened by 4 bases and J by 4 bases, with 14 bases between the two germline ends. This CDR3 has 14 residues. Germline CDR1 is GTSNPN and CDR2 is SVGIG (reference sequence).

This chain uses TRBV30 with TRBJ2-1; a weak D match, TRBD2 (5 bases). The clonotype comes from a human donor with multiple sclerosis. The sample consisted of CD4+ T cells from PBMCs. The CDR3: CAWIGRDKYNEQFF. DNA for the CDR3: TGTGCCTGGATCGGCCGGGATAAGTACAATGAGCAGTTCTTC.